A single sample is the source of the 10 T cell receptor beta chains below, sequenced in a study of human T cells and chemical hapten exposure. TCRdb passed the RACE reads through MiXCR, listing each CDR3 protein once. This sample has some 180,000 distinct CDR3 sequences, with around 20% found just once. Indicated time point: patch test 1, 2 weeks after DPC sensitization. Treatment given: therapeutic diphenylcyclopropenone sensitization with weekly scalp DPC. The source material was whole blood, sampled in connection with sensitization to the hapten diphenylcyclopropenone (DPC). These receptors originate from a woman aged 45-60 years with alopecia areata. Some clones in this sample may be carry-over from other donors' samples.

V is TRBV20-1 and J is TRBJ2-1; 8 bases align to TRBD2. Germline V CDR1 and CDR2: DFQATT, SNEGSKA (reference sequence). V was clipped by 8 bases and J by 4 bases; unmatched bases: 7. This CDR3 spans 13 amino acids. This chain's CDR3 is CSYTGTRYNEQFF. The CDR3 DNA is TGCAGTTATACCGGGACTAGGTACAATGAGCAGTTCTTC.

Written as DNA, the CDR3 is TGTGCCAGCAAACTGACAGGTGTCTCTGGAAACACCATATATTTT. Its protein product is CASKLTGVSGNTIYF. The chain recombines TRBV12-3 or TRBV12-4 with TRBJ1-3; D possibly corresponds to TRBD1 (6 bases). There are 15 residues in the CDR3. Trimming left V 7 bases short and J 0 bases short, with 13 bases between.

In its sample, this clonotype was seen once. This chain joins TRBV13 and TRBJ2-1; 15 bases map to TRBD2. J gave up 12 bases and V 7 bases, and 10 bases lay outside the gene matches. The CDR3 spans 15 residues. Germline CDR1 and CDR2: PRHDT and FYEKMQ (reference sequence). The CDR3 DNA follows: TGTGCCAGCACGCGGACTAGCGGGAGGGCCGGTGGGCAGTTCTTC. Translating it yields CASTRTSGRAGGQFF.

V is TRBV7-9 and J is TRBJ2-5, with 9 positions matching TRBD1. This CDR3 is built from 16 residues. Germline V CDR1 and CDR2: SEHNR, FQNEAQ (reference sequence). V shed 5 bases, J shed 5 bases, and the junction held 12 bases outside the gene matches. The CDR3 DNA reads as TGTGCCAGCAGCACTCGGACAGGGGTCCTCGAGGAGACCCAGTACTTC. This translates into CASSTRTGVLEETQYF. The full variable domain, rest sourced from reference TRBV7-9 and TRBJ2-5, is DTGVSQNPRHKITKRGQNVTFRCDPISEHNRLYWYRQTLGQGPEFLTYFQNEAQLEKSRLLSDRFSAERPKGSFSTLEIQRTEQGDSAMYLCASSTRTGVLEETQYFGPGTRLLVL.

The chain has TRBV3-1 and TRBJ1-1, with no clear D. Trimming removed 0 bases from V and 7 bases from J, with 9 bases in between. Germline V gene sequence: CDR1 LGHDT, CDR2 YNNKEL (reference sequence). The CDR3 runs 13 residues. CDR3 in amino acids: CASSQDIDSEAFF. CDR3 sequence (DNA): TGTGCCAGCAGCCAAGATATCGATAGTGAAGCTTTCTTT.

J is TRBJ1-5 and V is TRBV2; D may be TRBD1 (6 bases). The CDR3 covers 15 residues. The ends were cut back, 7 bases at V and 5 bases at J, with 18 bases in the middle. Germline assignment: CDR1 SNHLY and CDR2 FYNNEI. DNA for the CDR3: TGTGCCAGCACCGAGCAGGGGATGTGGGATCAGCCCCAGCATTTT. This gives the protein CASTEQGMWDQPQHF.

The chain joins TRBV29-1 to TRBJ2-1; 8 nucleotides align to TRBD2. In germline, CDR1 is SQVTM, CDR2 ANQGSEA. The V gene end was trimmed by 8 bases and the J gene end by 0 bases; junction bases not matched to a gene: 9. CDR3 size: 15 residues. The DNA for the CDR3 is TGCAGCTCCGGCACTGCGGGAGGCTCCTACAATGAGCAGTTCTTC. Translated: CSSGTAGGSYNEQFF.

A few counts support this clonotype. This rearrangement joins TRBV6-2 or TRBV6-3 to TRBJ2-6; TRBD1 matches at 10 bases. The CDR3 covers 19 residues. J was trimmed by 0 bases and V by 2 bases; bases with no gene match: 7. The V gene's germline CDR1 is MNHEY and CDR2 SVGEGT. CDR3 coding DNA: TGTGCCAGCAGTTACGTGAGGACAGGGGGTTTCTCTGGGGCCAACGTCCTGACTTTC. Protein sequence: CASSYVRTGGFSGANVLTF.

There are a few counts of this clonotype. The chain joins TRBV13 to TRBJ2-7; D is unresolved. CDR1 is PRHDT and CDR2 is FYEKMQ in the germline V gene (reference sequence). Deletions cut 3 bases from V and 0 bases from J, with 0 bases between. CDR3 length: 11 amino acids. This CDR3 is CASSFSYEQYF. DNA for the CDR3: TGTGCCAGCAGCTTCTCCTACGAGCAGTACTTC.

This clonotype was seen only a few times. The rearrangement links TRBV12-3 or TRBV12-4 to TRBJ2-1; possible D gene TRBD2, 6 bases. This CDR3 contains 11 residues. V lost 6 bases and J 9 bases, leaving 9 bases between the germline ends. The CDR3 sequence is CASSRDSEQFF. In DNA, the CDR3 is TGTGCCAGCAGCCGGGACTCTGAGCAGTTCTTC.